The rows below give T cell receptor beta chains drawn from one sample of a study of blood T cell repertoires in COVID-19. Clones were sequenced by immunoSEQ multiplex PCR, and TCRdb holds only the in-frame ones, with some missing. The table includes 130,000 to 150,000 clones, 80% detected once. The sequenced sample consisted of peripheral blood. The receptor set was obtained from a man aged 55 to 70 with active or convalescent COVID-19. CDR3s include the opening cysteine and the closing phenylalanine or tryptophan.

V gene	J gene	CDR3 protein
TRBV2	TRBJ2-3	CASSGQGVTDTQYF
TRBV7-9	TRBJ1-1	CASSLDGYGAFF
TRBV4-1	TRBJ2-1	CASSQEHETSGPGEQFF
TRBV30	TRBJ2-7	CAWRGTGGEIYEQYF
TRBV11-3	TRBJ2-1	CASSPQTSSYNEQFF
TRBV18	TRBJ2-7	CATTEGGSSSYEQYF
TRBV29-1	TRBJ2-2	CSVDSTQGRTLGGELFF
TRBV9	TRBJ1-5	CASSVAIRDRGHYSNQPQHF
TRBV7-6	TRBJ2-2	CASSLETSGTNTGELFF
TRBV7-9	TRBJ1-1	CASSYNKGVTTEAFF
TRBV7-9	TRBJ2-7	CASRAPGLKGEQYF
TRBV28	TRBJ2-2	CASSISQGANLPGELFF
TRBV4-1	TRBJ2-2	CASTGAIAGELFF
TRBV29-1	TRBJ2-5	CSVLGTAGGRETQYF
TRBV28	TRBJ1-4	CASSKLQTIEEKLFF
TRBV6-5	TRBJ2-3	CASKDSPVGTDTQYF
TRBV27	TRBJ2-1	CATRQGTSSYNEQFF
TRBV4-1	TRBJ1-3	CASSQGPDASGNTIYF
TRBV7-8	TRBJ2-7	CASSFPTGEQYF
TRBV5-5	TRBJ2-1	CASSRQLEPPNEQFF
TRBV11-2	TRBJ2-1	CASSSGGLNNEQFF
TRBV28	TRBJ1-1	CASSLPLGTENTEAFF
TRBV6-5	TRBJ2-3	CASQRTGATDTQYF
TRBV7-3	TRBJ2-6	CASSRGTGRGANVLTF
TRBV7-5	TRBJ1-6	CVRSFSRSPLHF
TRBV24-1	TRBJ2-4	CATSDAQGGAKNIQYF
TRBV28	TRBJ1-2	CASSYGTGGKNGYTF
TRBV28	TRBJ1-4	CASSALGQRNEKLFF
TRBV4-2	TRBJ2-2	CASSQQPPGQGYTGELFF
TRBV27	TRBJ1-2	CASRTGGHYGYTF
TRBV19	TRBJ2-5	CASGRIQETQYF
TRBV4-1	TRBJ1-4	CASSKGAPNEKLFF
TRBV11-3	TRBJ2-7	CASSSCNLQGAIPYEQYF
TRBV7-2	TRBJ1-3	CASSSGTGAGNTIYF